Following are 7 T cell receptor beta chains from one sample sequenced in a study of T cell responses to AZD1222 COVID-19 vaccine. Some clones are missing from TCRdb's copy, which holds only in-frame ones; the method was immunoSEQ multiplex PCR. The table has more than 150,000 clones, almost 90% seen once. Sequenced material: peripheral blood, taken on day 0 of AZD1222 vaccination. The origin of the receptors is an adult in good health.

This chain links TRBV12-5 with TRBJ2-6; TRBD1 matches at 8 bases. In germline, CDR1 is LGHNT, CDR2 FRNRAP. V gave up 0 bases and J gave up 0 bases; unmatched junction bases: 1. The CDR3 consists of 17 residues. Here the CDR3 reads CASGLVQGVSGANVLTF. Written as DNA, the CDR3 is TGTGCTAGTGGTTTGGTACAGGGGGTCTCTGGGGCCAACGTCCTGACTTTC.

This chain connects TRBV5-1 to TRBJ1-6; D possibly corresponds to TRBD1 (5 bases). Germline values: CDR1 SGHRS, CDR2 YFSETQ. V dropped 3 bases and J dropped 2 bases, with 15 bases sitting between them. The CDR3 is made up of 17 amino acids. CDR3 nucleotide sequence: TGCGCCAGCAGCTCCCCGCCAGGGAGTACCTATAATTCACCCCTCCACTTT. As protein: CASSSPPGSTYNSPLHF.

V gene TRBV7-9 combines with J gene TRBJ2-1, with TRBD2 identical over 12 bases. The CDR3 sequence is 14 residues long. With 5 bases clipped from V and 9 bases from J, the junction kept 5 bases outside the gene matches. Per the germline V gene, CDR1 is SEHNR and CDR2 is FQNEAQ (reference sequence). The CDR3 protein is CASSQATSGGEQFF. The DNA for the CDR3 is TGTGCCAGCAGCCAAGCGACTAGCGGGGGTGAGCAGTTCTTC.

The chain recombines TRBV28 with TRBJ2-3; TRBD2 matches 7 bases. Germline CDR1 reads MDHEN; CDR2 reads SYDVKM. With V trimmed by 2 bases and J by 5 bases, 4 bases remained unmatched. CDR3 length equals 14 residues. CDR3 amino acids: CASSLVAGVDTQYF. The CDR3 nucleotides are TGTGCCAGCAGTTTAGTCGCGGGGGTAGATACGCAGTATTTT.

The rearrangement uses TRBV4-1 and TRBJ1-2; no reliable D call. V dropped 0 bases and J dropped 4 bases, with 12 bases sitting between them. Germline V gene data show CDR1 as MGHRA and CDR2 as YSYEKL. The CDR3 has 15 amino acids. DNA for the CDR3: TGCGCCAGCAGCCAAGATGGTACGGGAAGCTATGGCTACACCTTC. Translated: CASSQDGTGSYGYTF.

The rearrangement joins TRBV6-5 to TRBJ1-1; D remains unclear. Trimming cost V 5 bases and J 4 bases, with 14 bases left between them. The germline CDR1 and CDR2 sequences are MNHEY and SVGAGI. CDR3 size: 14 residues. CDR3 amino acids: CASSTLGRGTEAFF. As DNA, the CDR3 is TGTGCCAGCAGTACCCTTGGACGCGGCACTGAAGCTTTCTTT.

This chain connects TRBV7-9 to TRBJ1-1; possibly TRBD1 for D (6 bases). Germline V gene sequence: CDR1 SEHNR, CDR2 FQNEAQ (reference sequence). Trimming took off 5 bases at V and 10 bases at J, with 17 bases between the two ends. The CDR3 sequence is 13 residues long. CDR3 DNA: TGTGCCAGCAGCCCCCCCGGGGGGCGGGGAGCTTTCTTT. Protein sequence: CASSPPGGRGAFF.